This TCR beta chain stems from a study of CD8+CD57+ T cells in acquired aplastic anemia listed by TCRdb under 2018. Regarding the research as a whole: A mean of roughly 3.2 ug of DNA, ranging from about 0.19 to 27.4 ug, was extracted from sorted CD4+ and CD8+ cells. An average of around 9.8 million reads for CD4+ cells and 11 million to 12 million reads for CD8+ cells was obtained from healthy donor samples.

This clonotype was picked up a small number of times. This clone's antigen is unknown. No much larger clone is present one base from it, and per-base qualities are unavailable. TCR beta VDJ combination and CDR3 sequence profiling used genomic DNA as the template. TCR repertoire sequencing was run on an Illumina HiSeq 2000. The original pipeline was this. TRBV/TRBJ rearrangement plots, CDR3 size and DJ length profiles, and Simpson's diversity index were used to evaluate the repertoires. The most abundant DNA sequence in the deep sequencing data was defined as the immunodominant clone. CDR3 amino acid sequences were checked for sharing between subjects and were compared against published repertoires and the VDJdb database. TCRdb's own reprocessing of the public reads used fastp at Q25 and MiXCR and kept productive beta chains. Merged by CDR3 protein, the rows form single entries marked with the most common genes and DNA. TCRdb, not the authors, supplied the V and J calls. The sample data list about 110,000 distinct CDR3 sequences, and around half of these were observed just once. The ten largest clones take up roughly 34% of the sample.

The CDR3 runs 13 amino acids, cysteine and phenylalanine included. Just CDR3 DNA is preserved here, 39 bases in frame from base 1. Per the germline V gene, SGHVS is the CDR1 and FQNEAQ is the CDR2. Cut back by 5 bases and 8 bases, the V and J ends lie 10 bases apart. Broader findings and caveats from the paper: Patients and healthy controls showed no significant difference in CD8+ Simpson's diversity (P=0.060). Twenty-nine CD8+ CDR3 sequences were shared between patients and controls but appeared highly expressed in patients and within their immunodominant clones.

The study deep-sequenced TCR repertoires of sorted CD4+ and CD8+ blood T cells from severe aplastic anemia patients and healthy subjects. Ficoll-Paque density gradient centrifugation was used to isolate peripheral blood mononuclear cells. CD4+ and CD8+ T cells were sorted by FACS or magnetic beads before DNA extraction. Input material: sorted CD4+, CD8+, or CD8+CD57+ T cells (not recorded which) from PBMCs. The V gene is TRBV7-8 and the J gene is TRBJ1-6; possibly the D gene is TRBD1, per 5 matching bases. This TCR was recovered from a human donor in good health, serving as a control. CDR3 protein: CASSPGTDSPLHF. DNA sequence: TGTGCCAGCAGCCCAGGGACGGATTCACCCCTCCACTTT.